Included here is one TCR beta chain sequence, with context. The data originate from a study of shared clonotypes between healthy human individuals. V lost 4 bases to trimming and J lost 4 bases, with 14 bases between them. Germline V gene lookup returns CDR1 SGHKS and CDR2 YYEKEE (reference sequence). This CDR3 contains 14 residues. Assay used: immunoSEQ multiplex PCR; TCRdb lists only in-frame clones, some missing. Of 2,500,000 or so clones listed, approximately 94% are singletons. This sequence originates from a man younger than 35 in good health. Some clones in this sample may be carry-over from other donors' samples. The chain joins TRBV5-5 to TRBJ1-2, with D perhaps matching TRBD1 (5 bases). The sample taken for sequencing was naive CD4+ T cells from PBMCs. The sample's subset: CD45RA+ positively selected. CDR3 coding DNA: TGTGCCAGCAGCCCTGGGACGCCATCCTATGGCTACACCTTC. It encodes CASSPGTPSYGYTF.